The clone carrying this TCR beta chain was counted once. Its antigen is unknown. This CDR3 has 14 amino acids. Trimming stripped 0 bases from V and 2 bases from J, with 8 bases between. Germline V CDR1 and CDR2: LGHNA, YSLEER. These data originate in a study of shared clonotypes between healthy human individuals. Study at large: Each donor's CD8 memory used one plate, CD8 naive two, each CD4 subset three.

Findings and limits, study-wide: In having few donors, the study represented limited genetic and exposure-history diversity. Naive subsets generally had larger estimated richness than memory subsets.

Replicate sorted-subset PCRs were loaded with approximately 200 ng DNA, approximately 31,000 T cell genomes. Here immunoSEQ multiplex PCR was the method, and the copy in TCRdb shows in-frame clones only, minus some. The sample shows some 2 million clones, about 95% of them seen only once. Terminally differentiated effector memory CD45RA+ cells were excluded by CCR7 positive selection of CD45RO-negative cells. Source material: naive CD8+ T cells sorted from blood. The sequence was collected from a young man in good health. V usage is TRBV4-3 and J usage is TRBJ2-7; D ambiguous. CDR3 protein: CASSQDGQPYEQYF. The CDR3 nucleotides read TGCGCCAGCAGCCAAGATGGTCAACCCTACGAGCAGTACTTC.